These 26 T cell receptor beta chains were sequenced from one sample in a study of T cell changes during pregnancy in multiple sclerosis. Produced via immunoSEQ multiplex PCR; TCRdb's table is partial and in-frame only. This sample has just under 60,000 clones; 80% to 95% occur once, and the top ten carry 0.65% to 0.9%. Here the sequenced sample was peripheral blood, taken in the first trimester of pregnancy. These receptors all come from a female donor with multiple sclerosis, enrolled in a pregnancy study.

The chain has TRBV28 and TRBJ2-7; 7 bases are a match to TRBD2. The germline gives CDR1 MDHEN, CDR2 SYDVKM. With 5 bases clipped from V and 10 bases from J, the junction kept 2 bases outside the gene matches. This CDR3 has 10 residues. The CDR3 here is CASSRTRQYF. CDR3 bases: TGTGCCAGCAGTAGGACTAGACAGTACTTC.

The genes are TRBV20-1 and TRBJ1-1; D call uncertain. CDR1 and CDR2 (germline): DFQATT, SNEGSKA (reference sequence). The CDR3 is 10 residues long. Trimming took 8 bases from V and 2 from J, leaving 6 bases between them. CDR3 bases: TGCAGTTCGGGTAACACTGAAGCTTTCTTT. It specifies CSSGNTEAFF.

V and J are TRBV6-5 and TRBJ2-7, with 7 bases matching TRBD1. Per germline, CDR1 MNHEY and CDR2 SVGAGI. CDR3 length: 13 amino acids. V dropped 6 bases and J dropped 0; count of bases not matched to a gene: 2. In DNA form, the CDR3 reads TGTGCCAGCAGCCAGGGGGTCTCCTACGAGCAGTACTTC. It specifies CASSQGVSYEQYF.

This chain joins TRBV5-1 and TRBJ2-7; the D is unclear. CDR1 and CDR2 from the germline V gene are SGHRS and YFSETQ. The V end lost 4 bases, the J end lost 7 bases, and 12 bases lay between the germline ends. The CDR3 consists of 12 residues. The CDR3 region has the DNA TGCGCCAGCAGCGGTCTGATCGGGGAGCAGTACTTC. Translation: CASSGLIGEQYF.

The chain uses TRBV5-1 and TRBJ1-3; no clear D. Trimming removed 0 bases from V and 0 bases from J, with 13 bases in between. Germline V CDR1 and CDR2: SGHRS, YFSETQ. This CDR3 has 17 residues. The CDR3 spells CASSLVLGPGSGNTIYF. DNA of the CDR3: TGCGCCAGCAGCTTGGTCTTGGGTCCGGGCTCTGGAAACACCATATATTTT.

CDR3 sequence reads: CSVGGQGAHEQYF. The CDR3 DNA reads TGCAGCGTGGGGGGACAGGGGGCCCACGAGCAGTACTTC. The gene calls are TRBV29-1 and TRBJ2-7, with TRBD1 identical over 12 bases. Looked up from germline, CDR1 is SQVTM and CDR2 is ANQGSEA. With 6 bases clipped from V and 5 bases from J, the junction kept 5 bases outside the gene matches. CDR3 length: 13 residues.

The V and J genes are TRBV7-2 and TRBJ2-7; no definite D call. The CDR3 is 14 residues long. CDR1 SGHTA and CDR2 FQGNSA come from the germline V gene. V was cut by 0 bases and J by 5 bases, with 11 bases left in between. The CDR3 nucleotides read TGTGCCAGCAGCTTAGCCCTCGGCAGCGACGAGCAGTACTTC. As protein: CASSLALGSDEQYF.

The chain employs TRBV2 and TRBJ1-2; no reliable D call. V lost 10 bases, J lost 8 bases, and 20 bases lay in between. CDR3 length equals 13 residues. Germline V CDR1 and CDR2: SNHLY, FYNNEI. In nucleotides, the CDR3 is TGTGCCACCACGGGAGTATTAGATTTCGGCTACACCTTC. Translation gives CATTGVLDFGYTF.

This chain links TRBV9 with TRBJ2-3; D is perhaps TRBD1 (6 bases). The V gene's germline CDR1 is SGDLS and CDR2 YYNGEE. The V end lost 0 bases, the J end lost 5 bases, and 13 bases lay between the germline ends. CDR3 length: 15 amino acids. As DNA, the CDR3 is TGTGCCAGCAGCGTAGTGGGACAACTGGGAGATACGCAGTATTTT. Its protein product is CASSVVGQLGDTQYF. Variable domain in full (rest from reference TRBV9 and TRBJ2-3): DSGVTQTPKHLITATGQRVTLRCSPRSGDLSVYWYQQSLDQGLQFLIQYYNGEERAKGNILERFSAQQFPDLHSELNLSSLELGDSALYFCASSVVGQLGDTQYFGPGTRLTVL.

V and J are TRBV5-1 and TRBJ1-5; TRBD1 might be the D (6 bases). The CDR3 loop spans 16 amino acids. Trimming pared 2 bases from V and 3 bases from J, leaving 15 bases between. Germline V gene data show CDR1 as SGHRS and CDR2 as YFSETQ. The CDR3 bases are TGCGCCAGCAGCTTTCACAGGGTGAGAAACAATCAGCCCCAGCATTTT. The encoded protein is CASSFHRVRNNQPQHF.

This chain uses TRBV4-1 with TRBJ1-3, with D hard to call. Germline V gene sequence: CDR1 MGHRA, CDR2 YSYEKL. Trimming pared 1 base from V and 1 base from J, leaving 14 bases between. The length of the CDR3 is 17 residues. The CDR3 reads CASSQVAAGRSGNTIYF. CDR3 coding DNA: TGCGCCAGCAGCCAAGTGGCCGCGGGTAGATCTGGAAACACCATATATTTT.

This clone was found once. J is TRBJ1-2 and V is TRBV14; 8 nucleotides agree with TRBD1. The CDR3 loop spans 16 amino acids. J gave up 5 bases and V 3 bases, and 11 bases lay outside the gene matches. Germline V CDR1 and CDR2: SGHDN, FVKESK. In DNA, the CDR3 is TGTGCCAGCAGCCAGTCCCCAGGGGGCTCGGGGTATGGCTACACCTTC. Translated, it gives CASSQSPGGSGYGYTF.

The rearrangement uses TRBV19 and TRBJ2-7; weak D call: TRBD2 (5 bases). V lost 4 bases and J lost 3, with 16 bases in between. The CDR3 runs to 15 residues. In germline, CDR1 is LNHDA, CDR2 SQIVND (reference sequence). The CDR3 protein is CASSTPLGGSYEQYF. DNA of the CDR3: TGTGCCAGTAGTACCCCGCTCGGTGGGAGCTACGAGCAGTACTTC.

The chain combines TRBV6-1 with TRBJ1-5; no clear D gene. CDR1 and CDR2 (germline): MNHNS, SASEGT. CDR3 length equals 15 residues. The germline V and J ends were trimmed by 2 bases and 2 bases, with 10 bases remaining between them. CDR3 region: CASSEPNTGNQPQHF. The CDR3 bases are TGTGCCAGCAGTGAACCGAATACGGGCAATCAGCCCCAGCATTTT.

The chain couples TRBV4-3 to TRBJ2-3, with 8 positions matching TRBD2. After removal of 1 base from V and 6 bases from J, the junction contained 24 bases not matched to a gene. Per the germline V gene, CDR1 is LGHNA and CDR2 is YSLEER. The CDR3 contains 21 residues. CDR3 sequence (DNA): TGCGCCAGCAGCCAAGGGTACCCCACGGAGGATAAGCGGGGGCATTGGGATACGCAGTATTTT. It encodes CASSQGYPTEDKRGHWDTQYF.

This CDR3 is CASNQAGGSYNEQFF. The CDR3 nucleotides are TGTGCCAGCAACCAAGCGGGGGGTTCCTACAATGAGCAGTTCTTC. This chain joins TRBV2 and TRBJ2-1, with 9 bases lining up with TRBD2. From germline, CDR1 is SNHLY and CDR2 FYNNEI. Trimming at V came to 7 bases and at J to 1 base, leaving 5 bases not matched to a gene. CDR3 length: 15 residues.

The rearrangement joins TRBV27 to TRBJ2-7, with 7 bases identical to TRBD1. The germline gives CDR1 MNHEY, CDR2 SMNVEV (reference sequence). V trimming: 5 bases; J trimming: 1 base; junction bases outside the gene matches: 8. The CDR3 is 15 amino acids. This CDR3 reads CASSTTGVGSYEQYF. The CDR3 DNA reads TGTGCCAGCAGTACCACAGGGGTTGGTTCCTACGAGCAGTACTTC.

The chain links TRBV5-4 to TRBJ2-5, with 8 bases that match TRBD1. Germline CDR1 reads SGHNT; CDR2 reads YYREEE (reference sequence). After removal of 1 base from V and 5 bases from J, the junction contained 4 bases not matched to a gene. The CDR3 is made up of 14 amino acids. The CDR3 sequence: CASSLRQGAETQYF. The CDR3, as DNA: TGTGCCAGCAGCTTGAGGCAGGGGGCGGAGACCCAGTACTTC.

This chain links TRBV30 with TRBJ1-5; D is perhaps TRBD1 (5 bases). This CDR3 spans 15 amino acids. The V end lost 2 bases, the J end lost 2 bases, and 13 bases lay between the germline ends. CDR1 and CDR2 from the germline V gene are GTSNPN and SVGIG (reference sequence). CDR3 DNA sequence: TGTGCCTGGAGTCTCCGGCAGGGTGGCAATCAGCCCCAGCATTTT. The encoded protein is CAWSLRQGGNQPQHF.

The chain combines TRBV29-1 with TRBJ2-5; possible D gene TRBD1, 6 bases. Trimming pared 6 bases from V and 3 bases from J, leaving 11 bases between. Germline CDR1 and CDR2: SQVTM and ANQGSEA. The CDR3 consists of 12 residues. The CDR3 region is CSVLDSKETQYF. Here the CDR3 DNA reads TGCAGCGTGCTGGACAGCAAAGAGACCCAGTACTTC. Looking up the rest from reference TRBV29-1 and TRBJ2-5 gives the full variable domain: SAVISQKPSRDICQRGTSLTIQCQVDSQVTMMFWYRQQPGQSLTLIATANQGSEATYESGFVIDKFPISRPNLTFSTLTVSNMSPEDSSIYLCSVLDSKETQYFGPGTRLLVL.

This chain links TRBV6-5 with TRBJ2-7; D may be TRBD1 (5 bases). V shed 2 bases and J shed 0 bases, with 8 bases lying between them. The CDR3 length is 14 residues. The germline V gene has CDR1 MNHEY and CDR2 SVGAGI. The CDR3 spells CASSYSRVSYEQYF. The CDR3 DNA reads TGTGCCAGCAGTTACAGCAGGGTCTCCTACGAGCAGTACTTC.

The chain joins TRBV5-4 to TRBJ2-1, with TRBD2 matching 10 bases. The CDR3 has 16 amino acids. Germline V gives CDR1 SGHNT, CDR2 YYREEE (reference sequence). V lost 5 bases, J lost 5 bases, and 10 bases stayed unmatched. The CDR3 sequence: CASRGPETSGNNEQFF. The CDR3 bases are TGTGCCAGCAGGGGCCCGGAAACTAGCGGGAACAATGAGCAGTTCTTC.

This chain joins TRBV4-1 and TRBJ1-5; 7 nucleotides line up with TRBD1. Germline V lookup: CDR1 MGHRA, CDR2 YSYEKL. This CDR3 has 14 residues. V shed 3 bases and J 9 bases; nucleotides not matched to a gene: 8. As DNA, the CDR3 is TGCGCCAGCAGCCACCCGGGACAGCAATCGCCCCAGCATTTT. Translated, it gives CASSHPGQQSPQHF.

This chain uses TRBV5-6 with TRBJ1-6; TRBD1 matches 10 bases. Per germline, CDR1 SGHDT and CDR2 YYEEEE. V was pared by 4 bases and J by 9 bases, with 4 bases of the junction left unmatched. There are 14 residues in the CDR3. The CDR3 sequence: CASSGGQGRSPLHF. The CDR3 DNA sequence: TGTGCCAGCAGCGGGGGACAGGGGCGTTCACCCCTCCACTTT.

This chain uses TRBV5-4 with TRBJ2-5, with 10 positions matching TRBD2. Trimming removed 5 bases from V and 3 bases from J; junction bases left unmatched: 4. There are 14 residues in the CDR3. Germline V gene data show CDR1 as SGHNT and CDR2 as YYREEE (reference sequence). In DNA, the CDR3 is TGTGCCAGCAGGTCTACTAGCGGGGAAGAGACCCAGTACTTC. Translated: CASRSTSGEETQYF.

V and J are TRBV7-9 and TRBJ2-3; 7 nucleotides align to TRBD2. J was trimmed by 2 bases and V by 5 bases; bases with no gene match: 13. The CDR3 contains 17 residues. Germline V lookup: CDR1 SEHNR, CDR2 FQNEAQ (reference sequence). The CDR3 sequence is CASSQRSGEMYTDTQYF. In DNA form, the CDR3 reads TGTGCCAGCAGCCAAAGAAGCGGGGAGATGTACACAGATACGCAGTATTTT.